The text below deals with one T cell receptor (beta chain). Its target is unknown. A duration under 3 months, NOSPECS ≥4, CAS ≥3 and moderate-to-severe activity characterized the donors with ophthalmopathy. Amplified material comprised TCR beta CDR3 regions derived from RNA transcripts. Investigators did first-round RT-PCR with HTBI primers, then second-round multiplex PCR. TCRdb reanalysed the multiplex PCR reads using MiXCR and keeps one entry per CDR3 protein. The data contain about 210,000 distinct CDR3 sequences, less than 30% of them singletons. These data belong to a study of Graves' ophthalmopathy and Graves' hyperthyroidism. Notes on the study in general: Predictions made by the model for ophthalmopathy progression reached approximately 70% sensitivity and about 72% specificity.

Germline values: CDR1 MNHEY, CDR2 SVGAGI. The CDR3 spans 15 residues. Trimming stripped 0 bases from V and 0 bases from J, with 8 bases between. The V and J genes are TRBV6-5 and TRBJ1-1; a weak D match, TRBD1 (5 bases). The sequencing sample was made of peripheral blood. This sequence was found in a man between 45 and 60 years old with Graves' ophthalmopathy. CDR3 sequence (DNA): TGTGCCAGCAGTTACTCGGACACCATGAACACTGAAGCTTTCTTT. Its protein is CASSYSDTMNTEAFF.